These 5 T cell receptor beta chains originate from one sample sequenced in a study of regulatory T cells in long-lasting Graves disease. Time point meaning: newly diagnosed GD, antithyroid drugs for less than 3 months. Extracted RNA from PBMCs served as the source of the TCR library. Arm-PCR of CDR3 regions with iRepertoire HTBI primers generated TCR beta libraries. TCRdb fed the multiplex PCR reads into MiXCR, producing one record per CDR3 protein. The data contain 450,000 to 600,000 distinct CDR3 sequences, 15% to 20% of them singletons. The data were also submitted as part of a second study, on T cells in Graves' hyperthyroidism and ophthalmopathy.

Material: peripheral blood mononuclear cells (PBMCs), obtained at new diagnosis, from a patient treated with antithyroid drugs. The receptors stem from a man in his forties with Graves disease.

This clonotype was picked up many times. The DNA of the CDR3 is TGTGCCAGCAGCTCGGACAGGGGGGAGTCACCCCTCCACTTT. Translation: CASSSDRGESPLHF. The rearrangement links TRBV13 to TRBJ1-6; 10 nucleotides match TRBD1. The germline gives CDR1 PRHDT, CDR2 FYEKMQ (reference sequence). This CDR3 is built from 14 residues. V lost 4 bases and J lost 10; bases outside the gene matches: 4.

This clonotype was seen only a few times. CDR3 sequence (DNA): TGCAGTGCAAGGACAGGGGGAGGTTGGAGCAATCAGCCCCAGCATTTT. Translation gives CSARTGGGWSNQPQHF. This chain connects TRBV20-1 to TRBJ1-5, with 10 bases fitting TRBD1. This CDR3 comprises 16 residues. The germline CDR1 and CDR2 sequences are DFQATT and SNEGSKA (reference sequence). The V gene end was trimmed by 6 bases and the J gene end by 1 base; junction bases not matched to a gene: 9.

Of note for this clonotype: A much larger clone lies one base from this, so it may be a read error. The CDR3 nucleotides are TGCAGTGCCCCTCGGACAGGGACTATGGGGACCCAGTACTTC. Protein sequence: CSAPRTGTMGTQYF. The chain is built from TRBV20-1 and TRBJ2-5, with D perhaps matching TRBD1 (8 bases). The CDR3 runs to 14 residues. Germline V gene data show CDR1 as DFQATT and CDR2 as SNEGSKA (reference sequence). V was pared by 6 bases and J by 7 bases, with 21 bases between.

This clonotype was seen only once. No conserved phenylalanine or tryptophan ends this CDR3, so it is likely a read error. This chain joins TRBV5-1 and TRBJ1-1; D is uncertain. V lost 0 bases and J lost 0, with 9 bases in between. Per the germline V gene, CDR1 is SGHRS and CDR2 is YFSETQ. The CDR3 loop spans 15 amino acids. CDR3 sequence reads: CASSLEGIMNTEAFS. CDR3 sequence (DNA): TGCGCCAGCAGCTTGGAAGGGATCATGAACACTGAAGCTTTCTCT.

This clonotype was seen a handful of times. This chain links TRBV11-2 with TRBJ2-1; 8 nucleotides align to TRBD2. From germline, CDR1 is SGHAT and CDR2 FQNNGV. V was clipped by 5 bases and J by 4 bases; unmatched bases: 10. This CDR3 is built from 16 residues. This CDR3 is CASSAGSGGVYNEQFF. The CDR3 region has the DNA TGTGCCAGCAGCGCGGGGAGCGGGGGCGTTTACAATGAGCAGTTCTTC.